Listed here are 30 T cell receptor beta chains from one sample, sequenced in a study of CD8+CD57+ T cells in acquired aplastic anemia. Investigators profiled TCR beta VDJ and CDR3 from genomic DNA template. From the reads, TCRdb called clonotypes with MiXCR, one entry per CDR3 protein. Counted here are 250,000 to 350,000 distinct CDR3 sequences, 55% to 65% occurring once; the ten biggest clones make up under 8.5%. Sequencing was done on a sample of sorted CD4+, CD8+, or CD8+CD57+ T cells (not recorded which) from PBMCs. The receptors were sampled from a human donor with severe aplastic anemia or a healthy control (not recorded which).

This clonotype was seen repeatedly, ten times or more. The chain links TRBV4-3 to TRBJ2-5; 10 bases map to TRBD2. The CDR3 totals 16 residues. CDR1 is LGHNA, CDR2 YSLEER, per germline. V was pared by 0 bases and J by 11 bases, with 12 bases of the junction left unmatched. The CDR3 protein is CASSQDGLAGAGTQYF. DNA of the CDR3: TGCGCCAGCAGCCAAGATGGGCTAGCGGGGGCCGGAACGCAGTACTTC.

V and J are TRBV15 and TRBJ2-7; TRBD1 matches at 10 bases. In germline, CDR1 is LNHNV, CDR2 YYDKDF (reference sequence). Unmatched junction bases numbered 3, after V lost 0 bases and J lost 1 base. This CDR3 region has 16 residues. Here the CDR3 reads CATSRDLGQGSYEQYF. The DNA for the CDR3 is TGTGCCACCAGCAGAGATTTGGGACAGGGGTCCTACGAGCAGTACTTC. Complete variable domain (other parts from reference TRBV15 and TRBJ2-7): DAMVIQNPRYQVTQFGKPVTLSCSQTLNHNVMYWYQQKSSQAPKLLFHYYDKDFNNEADTPDNFQSRRPNTSFCFLDIRSPGLGDTAMYLCATSRDLGQGSYEQYFGPGTRLTVT.

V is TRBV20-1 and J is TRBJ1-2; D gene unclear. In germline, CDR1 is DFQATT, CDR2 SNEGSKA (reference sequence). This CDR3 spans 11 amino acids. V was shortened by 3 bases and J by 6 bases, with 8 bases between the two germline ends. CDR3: CSARGRDGYTF. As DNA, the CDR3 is TGCAGTGCTAGGGGTAGGGATGGCTACACCTTC.

CDR3 amino acids: CATSRDPMNTEAFF. In DNA, the CDR3 is TGTGCCACCAGCAGAGATCCTATGAACACTGAAGCTTTCTTT. This chain uses TRBV15 with TRBJ1-1, with D unclear. Germline loops: CDR1 LNHNV, CDR2 YYDKDF (reference sequence). The length of the CDR3 is 14 residues. Trimming cost V 0 bases and J 0 bases, with 5 bases left between them.

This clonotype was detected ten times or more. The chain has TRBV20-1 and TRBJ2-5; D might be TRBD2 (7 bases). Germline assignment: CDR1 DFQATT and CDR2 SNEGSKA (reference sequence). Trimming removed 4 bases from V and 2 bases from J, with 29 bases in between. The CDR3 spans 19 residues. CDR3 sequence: CSATRGGGRDLAGQETQYF. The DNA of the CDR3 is TGCAGTGCTACCAGAGGGGGGGGCCGGGACTTGGCGGGACAAGAGACCCAGTACTTC.

CDR3 in amino acids: CSVAGWGQGAGEQFF. The CDR3 DNA reads TGCAGCGTTGCCGGTTGGGGACAGGGGGCAGGGGAGCAGTTCTTC. The chain links TRBV29-1 to TRBJ2-1; TRBD1 aligns across 12 bases. This CDR3 comprises 15 residues. Germline CDR1 is SQVTM and CDR2 is ANQGSEA. The V segment lost 4 bases and the J segment 10 bases; nucleotides outside the gene matches: 11.

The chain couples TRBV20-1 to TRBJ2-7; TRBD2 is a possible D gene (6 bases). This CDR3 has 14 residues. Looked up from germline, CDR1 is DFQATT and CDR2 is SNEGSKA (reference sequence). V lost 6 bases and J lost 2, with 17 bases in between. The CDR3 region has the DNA TGCAGTGCCAGCAGCGTGTCGGGGGCCTACGAGCAGTACTTC. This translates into CSASSVSGAYEQYF.

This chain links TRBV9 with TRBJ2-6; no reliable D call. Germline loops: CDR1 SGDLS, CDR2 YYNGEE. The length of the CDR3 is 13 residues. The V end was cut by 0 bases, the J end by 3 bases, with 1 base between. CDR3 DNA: TGTGCCAGCAGCGTAGGTGGGGCCAACGTCCTGACTTTC. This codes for CASSVGGANVLTF. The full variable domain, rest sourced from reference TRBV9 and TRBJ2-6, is DSGVTQTPKHLITATGQRVTLRCSPRSGDLSVYWYQQSLDQGLQFLIQYYNGEERAKGNILERFSAQQFPDLHSELNLSSLELGDSALYFCASSVGGANVLTFGAGSRLTVL.

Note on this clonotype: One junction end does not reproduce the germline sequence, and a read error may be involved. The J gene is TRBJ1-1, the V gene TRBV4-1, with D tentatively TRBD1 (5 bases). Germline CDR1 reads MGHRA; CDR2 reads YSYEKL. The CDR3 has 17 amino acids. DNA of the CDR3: TGCGCCAGCGGCCAAGTGAAAGTGGTCGGCAGGGACACTGAAGCTTTCTTT. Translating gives CASGQVKVVGRDTEAFF.

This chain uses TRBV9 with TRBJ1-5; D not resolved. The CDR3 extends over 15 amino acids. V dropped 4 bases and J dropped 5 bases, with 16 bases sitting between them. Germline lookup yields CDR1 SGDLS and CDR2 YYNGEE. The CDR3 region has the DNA TGTGCCAGCAGCCGCGATGGGTCCCGTTATCAGCCCCAGCATTTT. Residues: CASSRDGSRYQPQHF.

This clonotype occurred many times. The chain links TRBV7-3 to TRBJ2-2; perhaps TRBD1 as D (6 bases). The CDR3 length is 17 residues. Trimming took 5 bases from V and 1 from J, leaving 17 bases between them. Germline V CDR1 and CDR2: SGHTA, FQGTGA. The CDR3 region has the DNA TGTGCCAGCAGCACCACCGGGACATCAATGAACACCGGGGAGCTGTTTTTT. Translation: CASSTTGTSMNTGELFF.

The CDR3, as DNA: TGCGCCAGCAGCTTGGGGGGTCCGGGCGACGAGCAGTACTTC. The encoded protein is CASSLGGPGDEQYF. The rearrangement uses TRBV5-1 and TRBJ2-7; D remains unclear. There are 14 residues in the CDR3. Trimming took 0 bases from V and 5 from J, leaving 12 bases between them. Germline V gene data show CDR1 as SGHRS and CDR2 as YFSETQ.

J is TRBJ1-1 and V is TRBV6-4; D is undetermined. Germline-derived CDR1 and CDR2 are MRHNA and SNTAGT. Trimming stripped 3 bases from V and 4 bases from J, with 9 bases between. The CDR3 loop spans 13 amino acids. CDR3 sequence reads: CASSESAGTEAFF. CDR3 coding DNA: TGTGCCAGCAGTGAATCAGCAGGCACTGAAGCTTTCTTT.

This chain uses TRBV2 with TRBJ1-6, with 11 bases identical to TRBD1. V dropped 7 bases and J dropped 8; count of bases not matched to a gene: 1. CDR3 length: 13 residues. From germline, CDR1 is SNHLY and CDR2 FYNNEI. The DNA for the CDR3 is TGTGCCAGCATGGGACAGGGGGATTCACCCCTCCACTTT. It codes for CASMGQGDSPLHF.

The CDR3 DNA reads TGTGCCAGTAGAAGTGGGGGGTACGACTATGGCTACACCTTC. This translates into CASRSGGYDYGYTF. The J gene is TRBJ1-2, the V gene TRBV19, with a weak D call TRBD1 (5 bases). CDR1 is LNHDA and CDR2 is SQIVND in the germline V gene (reference sequence). Trimming shortened V by 6 bases and J by 3 bases, and 14 bases separated the two germline ends. The CDR3 length is 14 residues.

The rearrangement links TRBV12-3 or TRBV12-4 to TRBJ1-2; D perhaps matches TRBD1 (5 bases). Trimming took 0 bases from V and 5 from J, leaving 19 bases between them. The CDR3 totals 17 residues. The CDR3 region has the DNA TGTGCCAGCAGTTTAGCGGGGGGGACCCGGTTGATTTATGGCTACACCTTC. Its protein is CASSLAGGTRLIYGYTF.

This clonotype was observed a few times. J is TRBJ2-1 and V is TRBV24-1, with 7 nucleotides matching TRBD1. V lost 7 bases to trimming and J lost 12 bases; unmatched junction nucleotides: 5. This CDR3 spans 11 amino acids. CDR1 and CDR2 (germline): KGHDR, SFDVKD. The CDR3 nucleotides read TGTGCCACCAGCTTACAGGGGTGGCAGTTCTTC. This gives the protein CATSLQGWQFF.

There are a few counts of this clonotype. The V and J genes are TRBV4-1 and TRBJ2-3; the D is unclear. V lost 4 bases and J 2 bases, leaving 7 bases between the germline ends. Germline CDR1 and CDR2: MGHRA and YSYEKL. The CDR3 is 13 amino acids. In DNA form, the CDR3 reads TGCGCCAGCAGCCCCAGACACACAGATACGCAGTATTTT. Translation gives CASSPRHTDTQYF.

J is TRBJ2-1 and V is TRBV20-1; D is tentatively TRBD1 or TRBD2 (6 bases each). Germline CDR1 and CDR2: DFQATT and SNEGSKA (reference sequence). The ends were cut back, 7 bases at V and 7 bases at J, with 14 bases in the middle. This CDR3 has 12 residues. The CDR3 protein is CSVTGGRNEQFF. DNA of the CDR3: TGCAGTGTAACCGGGGGCCGAAATGAGCAGTTCTTC.

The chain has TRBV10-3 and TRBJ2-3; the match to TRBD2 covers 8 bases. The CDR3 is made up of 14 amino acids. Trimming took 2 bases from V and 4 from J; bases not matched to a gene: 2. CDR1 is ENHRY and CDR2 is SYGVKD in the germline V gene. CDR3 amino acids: CAISEGLAADTQYF. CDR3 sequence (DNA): TGTGCCATCAGTGAGGGACTAGCCGCAGATACGCAGTATTTT.

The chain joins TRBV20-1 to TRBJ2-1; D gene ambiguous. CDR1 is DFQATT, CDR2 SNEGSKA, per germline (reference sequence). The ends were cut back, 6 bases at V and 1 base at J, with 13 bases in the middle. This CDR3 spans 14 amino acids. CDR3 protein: CSASFRVSYNEQFF. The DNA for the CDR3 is TGCAGTGCCTCCTTCCGGGTATCCTACAATGAGCAGTTCTTC.

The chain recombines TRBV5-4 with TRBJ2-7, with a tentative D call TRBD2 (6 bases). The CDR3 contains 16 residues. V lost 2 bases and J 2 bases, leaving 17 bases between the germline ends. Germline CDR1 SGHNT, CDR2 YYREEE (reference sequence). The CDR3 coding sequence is TGTGCCAGCAGCTTAGCCATTCGGGACTCGCCCTACGAGCAGTACTTC. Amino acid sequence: CASSLAIRDSPYEQYF.

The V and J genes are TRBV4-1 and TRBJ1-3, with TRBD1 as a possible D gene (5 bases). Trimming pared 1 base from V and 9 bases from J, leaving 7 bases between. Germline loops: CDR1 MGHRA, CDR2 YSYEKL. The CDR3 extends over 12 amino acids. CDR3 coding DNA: TGCGCCAGCAGCCAAGCAGGGTTCACCATATATTTT. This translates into CASSQAGFTIYF.

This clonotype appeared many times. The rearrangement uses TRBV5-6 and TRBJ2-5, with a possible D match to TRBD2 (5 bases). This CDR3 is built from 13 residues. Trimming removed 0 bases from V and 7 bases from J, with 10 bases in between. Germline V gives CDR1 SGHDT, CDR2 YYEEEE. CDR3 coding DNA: TGTGCCAGCAGCTTGGAACGGGGTCGGACCCAGTACTTC. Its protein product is CASSLERGRTQYF.

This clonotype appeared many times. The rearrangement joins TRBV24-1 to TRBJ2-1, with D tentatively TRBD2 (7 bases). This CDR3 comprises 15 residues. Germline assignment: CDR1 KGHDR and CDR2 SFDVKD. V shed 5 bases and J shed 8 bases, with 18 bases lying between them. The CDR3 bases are TGTGCCACCAGTGTAGGAGGGGGGGGCTGGGATGAGCAGTTCTTC. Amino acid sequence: CATSVGGGGWDEQFF.

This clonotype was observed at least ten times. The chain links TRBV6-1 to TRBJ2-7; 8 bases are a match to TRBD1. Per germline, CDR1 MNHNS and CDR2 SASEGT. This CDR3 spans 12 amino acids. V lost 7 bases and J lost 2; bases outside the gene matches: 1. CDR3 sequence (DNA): TGTGCCAGCATGGGACAGGCCTACGAGCAGTACTTC. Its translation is CASMGQAYEQYF.

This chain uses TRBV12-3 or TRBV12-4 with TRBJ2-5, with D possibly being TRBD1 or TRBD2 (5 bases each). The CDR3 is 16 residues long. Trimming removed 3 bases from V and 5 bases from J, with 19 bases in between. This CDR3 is CASSFGTLTASETQYF. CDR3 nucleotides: TGTGCCAGCAGTTTTGGGACCCTCACCGCAAGCGAGACCCAGTACTTC.

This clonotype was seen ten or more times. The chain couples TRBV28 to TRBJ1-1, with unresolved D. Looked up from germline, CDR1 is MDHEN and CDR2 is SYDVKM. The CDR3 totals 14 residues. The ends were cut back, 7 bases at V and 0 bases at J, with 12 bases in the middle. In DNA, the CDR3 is TGTGCCAGCACCGCGACATACATGAACACTGAAGCTTTCTTT. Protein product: CASTATYMNTEAFF. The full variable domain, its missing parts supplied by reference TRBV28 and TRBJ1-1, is DVKVTQSSRYLVKRTGEKVFLECVQDMDHENMFWYRQDPGLGLRLIYFSYDVKMKEKGDIPEGYSVSREKKERFSLILESASTNQTSMYLCASTATYMNTEAFFGQGTRLTVV.

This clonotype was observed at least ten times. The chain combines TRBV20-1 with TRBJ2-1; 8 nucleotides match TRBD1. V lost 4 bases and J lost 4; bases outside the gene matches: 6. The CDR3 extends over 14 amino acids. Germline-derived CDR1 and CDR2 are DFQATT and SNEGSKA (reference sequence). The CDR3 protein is CSATATGVYNEQFF. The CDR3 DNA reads TGCAGTGCTACCGCGACAGGGGTATACAATGAGCAGTTCTTC.

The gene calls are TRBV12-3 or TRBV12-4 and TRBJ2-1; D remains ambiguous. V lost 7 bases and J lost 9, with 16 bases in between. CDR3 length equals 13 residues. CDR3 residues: CASTISGGSEQFF. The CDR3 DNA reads TGTGCCAGCACCATCTCAGGCGGCTCTGAGCAGTTCTTC.